Shown below are 32 T cell receptor beta chains from a single sample sequenced in a study of CD8 T cells in ankylosing spondylitis. Each CDR3 protein is one row after TCRdb ran MiXCR on the 5' RACE reads. Of about 92,000 distinct CDR3 sequences detected, roughly 10% appear once; the ten largest clones hold under 6%. The sequencing sample was made of blood, either unsorted or a sorted T cell fraction (not recorded which). Source of these receptors: a male donor with ankylosing spondylitis or in good health (not recorded which).

In this sample, this clonotype turned up many times. V gene TRBV7-2 combines with J gene TRBJ2-2; perhaps TRBD1 as D (6 bases). This CDR3 spans 16 amino acids. The V end was cut by 5 bases, the J end by 7 bases, with 20 bases between. Germline CDR1 is SGHTA and CDR2 is FQGNSA. This CDR3 is CASSENRARFSGELFF. In DNA, the CDR3 is TGTGCCAGCAGCGAAAACAGGGCCCGATTCAGCGGGGAGCTGTTTTTT.

At least ten counts were recorded for this clonotype. This chain uses TRBV11-2 with TRBJ1-6, with no clear D. The CDR3 length is 15 residues. The ends were cut back, 1 base at V and 6 bases at J, with 10 bases in the middle. Germline V CDR1 and CDR2: SGHAT, FQNNGV. This CDR3 is CASSLAAGPNSPLHF. The CDR3 region has the DNA TGTGCCAGCAGCTTAGCGGCAGGCCCTAATTCACCCCTCCACTTT.

This chain links TRBV6-1 with TRBJ2-4; D might be TRBD2 (6 bases). This CDR3 contains 13 residues. Per germline, CDR1 MNHNS and CDR2 SASEGT. V lost 5 bases, J lost 10 bases, and 15 bases lay in between. The DNA for the CDR3 is TGTGCCAGCAGTACCAAGGGACTTTCGATTCAGTACTTC. As protein: CASSTKGLSIQYF.

The V gene is TRBV19, the J gene TRBJ1-6; D might be TRBD1 (5 bases). CDR1 is LNHDA, CDR2 SQIVND, per germline (reference sequence). The V and J ends lost 9 bases and 9 bases respectively, with 12 bases between them. This CDR3 is built from 12 residues. The CDR3 nucleotides are TGTGCCAGCGGGGCCTACCGTTCACCCCTCCACTTT. It yields the protein CASGAYRSPLHF.

This clonotype occurred many times. V and J are TRBV9 and TRBJ2-4; D might be TRBD1 (5 bases). Trimming stripped 3 bases from V and 0 bases from J, with 10 bases between. CDR3 size: 15 residues. Germline V gene sequence: CDR1 SGDLS, CDR2 YYNGEE. CDR3 DNA: TGTGCCAGCAGCGAGGCAGGGTTAGCCAAAAACATTCAGTACTTC. Translation: CASSEAGLAKNIQYF.

At least ten counts were recorded for this clonotype. The rearrangement joins TRBV7-3 to TRBJ2-2, with D maybe TRBD1 (6 bases). Germline V gene sequence: CDR1 SGHTA, CDR2 FQGTGA. Trimming left V 4 bases short and J 3 bases short, with 12 bases between. CDR3 length: 15 residues. In DNA, the CDR3 is TGTGCCAGCAGCTCTATAGGGGGTCACACCGGGGAGCTGTTTTTT. The encoded protein is CASSSIGGHTGELFF.

The table lists this clonotype with many counts. V usage is TRBV27 and J usage is TRBJ2-3; D is undetermined. The V end lost 2 bases, the J end lost 0 bases, and 6 bases lay between the germline ends. The CDR3 runs 14 residues. CDR1 is MNHEY and CDR2 is SMNVEV in the germline V gene (reference sequence). Written as DNA, the CDR3 is TGTGCCAGCAGTTTAAGGCGAAGCACAGATACGCAGTATTTT. This codes for CASSLRRSTDTQYF.

This clonotype has ten or more counts. The genes are TRBV6-1 and TRBJ2-3; TRBD1 aligns across 9 bases. J lost 4 bases, V lost 6 bases, and 11 bases had no gene match. Looked up from germline, CDR1 is MNHNS and CDR2 is SASEGT. This CDR3 has 16 residues. Here the CDR3 reads CASRAPGQGAPDTQYF. CDR3 bases: TGTGCCAGCAGGGCCCCGGGACAGGGAGCGCCAGATACGCAGTATTTT.

V and J are TRBV20-1 and TRBJ2-7, with 8 bases fitting TRBD2. The CDR3 length is 15 residues. The germline V gene encodes CDR1 DFQATT and CDR2 SNEGSKA (reference sequence). V lost 0 bases and J lost 1; bases outside the gene matches: 5. The chain's CDR3 is CSARDPSGLSYEQYF. The CDR3 DNA reads TGCAGTGCTAGAGATCCTAGCGGGTTATCCTACGAGCAGTACTTC.

The chain has TRBV3-1 and TRBJ2-2, with 8 bases that match TRBD2. V dropped 6 bases and J dropped 5; count of bases not matched to a gene: 11. This CDR3 contains 16 residues. CDR1 and CDR2 from the germline V gene are LGHDT and YNNKEL (reference sequence). For the CDR3, the DNA is TGTGCCAGCAGGGCCCGCGGGGGGACGACGACCGGGGAGCTGTTTTTT. Translated: CASRARGGTTTGELFF.

V usage is TRBV11-2 and J usage is TRBJ2-2, with a weak D call TRBD1 (6 bases). The CDR3 covers 17 residues. The germline gives CDR1 SGHAT, CDR2 FQNNGV. Trimming pared 5 bases from V and 2 bases from J, leaving 18 bases between. The CDR3: CASSPRYRATNTGELFF. The DNA for the CDR3 is TGTGCCAGCAGCCCCCGATACAGGGCCACAAACACCGGGGAGCTGTTTTTT.

This clonotype has at least ten counts. The rearrangement joins TRBV12-3 or TRBV12-4 to TRBJ2-1, with 9 nucleotides matching TRBD1. This CDR3 comprises 16 residues. Trimming at V came to 6 bases and at J to 0 bases, leaving 6 bases not matched to a gene. The CDR3 loop reads CASRGMDRGSYNEQFF. As DNA, the CDR3 is TGTGCCAGCAGAGGCATGGACAGGGGCTCCTACAATGAGCAGTTCTTC.

There are many counts of this clonotype. This sequence joins TRBV29-1 and TRBJ2-1; the match to TRBD2 covers 9 bases. Germline assignment: CDR1 SQVTM and CDR2 ANQGSEA. The J segment lost 6 bases and the V segment lost 5 bases, leaving 8 bases of the junction unmatched. The CDR3 consists of 14 residues. The CDR3 loop is CSVPGLARLNEQFF. CDR3 nucleotides: TGCAGCGTTCCAGGACTAGCGAGGCTCAATGAGCAGTTCTTC.

This clonotype was seen many times. This chain joins TRBV29-1 and TRBJ2-1, with D perhaps TRBD1 or TRBD2 (6 bases each). CDR3 length equals 16 residues. V gave up 4 bases and J gave up 4 bases, with 20 bases separating them. CDR1 is SQVTM and CDR2 is ANQGSEA in the germline V gene. CDR3 region: CSVVYRGTGRYNEQFF. The CDR3 nucleotides read TGCAGCGTTGTATACCGAGGCACAGGGAGGTACAATGAGCAGTTCTTC.

On this clonotype: Sequence at one end of the junction differs from germline and may be a read error. The V call is TRBV7-2, the J call TRBJ2-7; TRBD1 is a possible D gene (5 bases). Germline V gene sequence: CDR1 SGHTA, CDR2 FQGNSA. CDR3 length: 13 amino acids. CDR3 loop: CASSLYGSGIFGF. The DNA for the CDR3 is TGTGCCAGCAGCTTATATGGGTCAGGGATTTTTGGCTTC.

This clonotype has ten or more counts. V gene TRBV28 combines with J gene TRBJ1-6, with D hard to call. Trimming left V 1 base short and J 2 bases short, with 6 bases between. The germline gives CDR1 MDHEN, CDR2 SYDVKM. The CDR3 is 15 amino acids. The CDR3 sequence: CASSLFSTYNSPLHF. The DNA for the CDR3 is TGTGCCAGCAGTTTATTTTCGACCTATAATTCACCCCTCCACTTT.

J is TRBJ2-7 and V is TRBV28, with 7 bases aligning to TRBD2. V lost 0 bases to trimming and J lost 0 bases; unmatched junction nucleotides: 5. This CDR3 comprises 16 residues. Germline loops: CDR1 MDHEN, CDR2 SYDVKM. CDR3 region: CASSLWAAGNSYEQYF. Written as DNA, the CDR3 is TGTGCCAGCAGTTTATGGGCAGCGGGGAACTCCTACGAGCAGTACTTC.

This clonotype was seen repeatedly, ten times or more. This sequence joins TRBV20-1 and TRBJ2-1; D is possibly TRBD2 (7 bases). Trimming took off 0 bases at V and 8 bases at J, with 17 bases between the two ends. This CDR3 is 15 amino acids long. From germline, CDR1 is DFQATT and CDR2 SNEGSKA (reference sequence). CDR3 DNA: TGCAGTGCTAGAGAGGTTGGGGGGGCGTTCCATGAGCAGTTCTTC. It translates to CSAREVGGAFHEQFF.

The table lists this clonotype with many counts. The CDR3 is CSVEGTREDMDTQYF. CDR3 nucleotides: TGCAGCGTTGAAGGGACACGAGAGGATATGGATACGCAGTATTTT. The rearrangement joins TRBV29-1 to TRBJ2-3; a possible D gene is TRBD1 (5 bases). The CDR3 spans 15 residues. Trimming removed 1 base at V and 6 bases at J, with 17 bases between. Per the germline V gene, CDR1 is SQVTM and CDR2 is ANQGSEA.

The table lists this clonotype with a few counts. The chain joins TRBV21-1 to TRBJ1-1; the D call TRBD1 from the table was never checked on the DNA. TRBV21-1 is recorded as a pseudogene. The length of the CDR3 is 18 residues. CDR3 amino acids: CASSRRQGRAETNTEAFF. The CDR3 nucleotides read TGTGCCAGCAGCAGGAGACAGGGGCGGGCAGAGACGAACACTGAAGCTTTCTTT.

There are many counts of this clonotype. The V and J genes are TRBV6-4 and TRBJ1-2; D possibly corresponds to TRBD1 (6 bases). Trimming removed 2 bases from V and 4 bases from J, with 8 bases in between. Germline assignment: CDR1 MRHNA and CDR2 SNTAGT. CDR3 length: 13 amino acids. The CDR3 is CASSDRGIYGYTF. The CDR3 nucleotides are TGTGCCAGCAGTGACAGGGGGATCTATGGCTACACCTTC.

This clonotype was detected ten times or more. The V call is TRBV5-1, the J call TRBJ2-7; D gene uncertain. The CDR3 consists of 13 residues. Trimming pared 2 bases from V and 0 bases from J, leaving 6 bases between. In germline, CDR1 is SGHRS, CDR2 YFSETQ. The CDR3 DNA reads TGCGCCAGCAGCTTCCGGAGCTCCTACGAGCAGTACTTC. Its translation is CASSFRSSYEQYF.

At least ten counts were recorded for this clonotype. This chain joins TRBV4-1 and TRBJ2-1, with a weak D call TRBD2 (7 bases). The CDR3 is 17 amino acids. Trimming stripped 1 base from V and 4 bases from J, with 17 bases between. CDR1 is MGHRA and CDR2 is YSYEKL in the germline V gene. The CDR3 DNA follows: TGCGCCAGCAGCCAAGGCCTTGGGGGGGGCCGGTACAATGAGCAGTTCTTC. Residues: CASSQGLGGGRYNEQFF.

This clonotype occurred many times. The genes are TRBV30 and TRBJ2-1; the D call may be TRBD1 or TRBD2 (5 bases each). The germline V and J ends were trimmed by 0 bases and 2 bases, with 17 bases remaining between them. The CDR3 length is 17 residues. Germline V gene sequence: CDR1 GTSNPN, CDR2 SVGIG (reference sequence). CDR3: CAWSVINQGVTYNEQFF. In nucleotides, the CDR3 is TGTGCCTGGAGTGTTATTAACCAGGGAGTTACCTACAATGAGCAGTTCTTC.

This clonotype was picked up many times. The chain uses TRBV5-6 and TRBJ2-5, with no clear D. With 6 bases removed from V and 0 bases from J, the gap between germline ends came to 12 bases. This CDR3 is built from 14 residues. The germline gives CDR1 SGHDT, CDR2 YYEEEE. CDR3 sequence: CASNPTTNQETQYF. The CDR3 DNA sequence: TGTGCCAGCAACCCTACTACCAACCAAGAGACCCAGTACTTC.

Comment on this clonotype: This may be a read error: a much more frequent sequence differs by one nucleotide. The V call is TRBV5-1, the J call TRBJ1-2; D is unclear. The CDR3 is 15 amino acids. Germline V CDR1 and CDR2: SGHRS, YFSETQ. The CDR3 loop reads CASSWDPGANYGYAF. The CDR3 DNA follows: TGCGCCAGCAGCTGGGATCCAGGCGCTAACTATGGCTACGCCTTC.

This clonotype came up many times. The chain uses TRBV6-1 and TRBJ2-2; 7 nucleotides align to TRBD1. Germline V gene data show CDR1 as MNHNS and CDR2 as SASEGT. V lost 7 bases to trimming and J lost 0 bases; unmatched junction nucleotides: 17. The CDR3 consists of 19 residues. CDR3 region: CASKDTDRAALSNTGELFF. The CDR3 DNA is TGTGCCAGCAAAGACACTGACAGGGCTGCCTTATCGAACACCGGGGAGCTGTTTTTT.

This clonotype was seen repeatedly, ten times or more. The chain links TRBV20-1 to TRBJ1-3; 8 bases map to TRBD1. Germline loops: CDR1 DFQATT, CDR2 SNEGSKA (reference sequence). The CDR3 totals 14 residues. Trimming cost V 5 bases and J 4 bases; bases outside gene matches: 7. The CDR3 region has the DNA TGCAGTGCTCGCCTCCAGGGGGCCGGAAACACCATATATTTT. Amino acids: CSARLQGAGNTIYF.

J is TRBJ2-3 and V is TRBV2; 11 bases agree with TRBD2. Germline V gives CDR1 SNHLY, CDR2 FYNNEI. The ends lost 3 bases at V and 3 bases at J; junction bases unmatched: 8. The CDR3 spans 17 residues. CDR3 in DNA: TGTGCCAGCAGTGAGTGGACTAGCGGGCCCCCTACAGATACGCAGTATTTT. Amino acid sequence: CASSEWTSGPPTDTQYF.

The chain employs TRBV20-1 and TRBJ2-5; D ambiguous. The V gene's germline CDR1 is DFQATT and CDR2 SNEGSKA (reference sequence). The CDR3 has 12 residues. V lost 3 bases and J 0 bases, leaving 5 bases between the germline ends. Written as DNA, the CDR3 is TGCAGTGCTAGGGGAAACCAAGAGACCCAGTACTTC. Translating it yields CSARGNQETQYF.

This clonotype was seen at least ten times. J is TRBJ2-7 and V is TRBV28, with a possible D match to TRBD2 (5 bases). This CDR3 comprises 15 residues. Looked up from germline, CDR1 is MDHEN and CDR2 is SYDVKM. The germline V and J ends were trimmed by 4 bases and 0 bases, with 13 bases remaining between them. The CDR3 sequence: CASSSFQEVSYEQYF. In DNA, the CDR3 is TGTGCCAGCAGTTCCTTTCAGGAGGTCTCCTACGAGCAGTACTTC.

This clonotype came up many times. A read error may account for a junction end that differs from germline. This sequence joins TRBV5-1 and TRBJ2-2; the D is unclear. The CDR3 totals 14 residues. Germline loops: CDR1 SGHRS, CDR2 YFSETQ. The CDR3 DNA is TGCGCCAGCACCTTGCTCGAAGGGACCGGGGAGCTGTTTTTT. It yields the protein CASTLLEGTGELFF.